The present T cell receptor beta chain was sequenced within a study of cytomegalovirus exposure and HLA in healthy donors. The primer mix had 60 Vbeta and 13 Jbeta primers. The repertoire was sequenced with immunoSEQ multiplex PCR; TCRdb's copy has only in-frame clones and lacks some. The sample contains about 130,000 clones, about 83% of which appear only once. This CDR3 region has 13 residues. J gave up 11 bases and V 5 bases, and 11 bases lay outside the gene matches. CDR1 is SEHNR and CDR2 is FQNEAQ in the germline V gene (reference sequence). Sequencing used PBMCs. The J gene is TRBJ1-1, the V gene TRBV7-9; 7 nucleotides line up with TRBD1. The sequence was collected from a girl aged 2 to 9 in good health and CMV-seronegative. The CDR3, as DNA: TGTGCCAGCAGCCGACGACAGGGCTCGGACGCTTTCTTT. Its translation: CASSRRQGSDAFF. The full variable domain, in which reference TRBV7-9 and TRBJ1-1 provide the parts outside the CDR3, is DTGVSQNPRHKITKRGQNVTFRCDPISEHNRLYWYRQTLGQGPEFLTYFQNEAQLEKSRLLSDRFSAERPKGSFSTLEIQRTEQGDSAMYLCASSRRQGSDAFFGQGTRLTVV.